This TCR beta chain came from a study of cytomegalovirus exposure and HLA in healthy donors. Study-level information: Later, an analysis reported that the 95 to 150 validation repertoires had used the same platform as the 500 to 750 first-cohort repertoires.

Findings and caveats of the study: Rarity characterized most TCR sequences, yet some public TCRs appeared in many donors. Reports described diagnosis of cytomegalovirus status by the classifier as highly specific and sensitive. The authors enumerated over 150 TCR beta chains as linked to cytomegalovirus.

A word on this clone: What it recognizes is unknown.

TCRdb's table, derived via immunoSEQ multiplex PCR, lists solely in-frame clones and lacks some. Among 150,000 to 200,000 clones listed, around 86% were seen once. CDR1 MGHRA and CDR2 YSYEKL come from the germline V gene. V dropped 9 bases and J dropped 2; count of bases not matched to a gene: 17. The CDR3 consists of 20 residues. This sequence was found in a woman between 18 and 29 years old in good health and CMV-seronegative. Sequencing input: PBMCs. The chain joins TRBV4-1 to TRBJ2-6; 12 nucleotides line up with TRBD1. The CDR3 DNA sequence: TGCGCCAGATTGGAGAATTCTTGGGGACAGGGGGCTCCTGGGGCCAACGTCCTGACTTTC. Translation gives CARLENSWGQGAPGANVLTF.